This T cell receptor beta chain was captured in a study of T cell responses to AZD1222 COVID-19 vaccine. Study overall: Second doses that came at about 4 or about 12 weeks were put together.

General study points: CD4 TCRs linked to vaccination spanned spike, dominating at 160-218 and 743-854. Most donors were white British, females outnumbered males, and clonal diversity was possibly underestimated. Spike-specific TCR breadth and depth rose after two AZD1222 doses.

The CDR3 contains 14 residues. V lost 6 bases to trimming and J lost 4 bases; unmatched junction nucleotides: 7. The germline V gene has CDR1 MNHGY and CDR2 SAAAGT. As concerns this clone: Its specificity is unknown.

Generated by immunoSEQ multiplex PCR, the TCRdb table keeps only in-frame clones and is missing some. In the table there are some 110,000 clones, approximately 84% of which are singletons. V and J are TRBV6-8 and TRBJ1-1; TRBD1 aligns across 8 bases. This material consisted of peripheral blood, taken on day 0 of AZD1222 vaccination. This sequence was found in an adult in good health. The CDR3, as DNA: TGTGCCAGCAGGGACAGGGTTGTGAGCACTGAAGCTTTCTTT. The encoded protein is CASRDRVVSTEAFF.